This T cell receptor (beta chain) was profiled in a study of blood T cell repertoires in COVID-19. For the study at large: Samples of COVID-19 (acute and convalescent) were obtained from the United States, Italy and Spain.

Original handling: Reference gene primer amplification gave estimated nucleated cell counts. The table came from immunoSEQ multiplex PCR; TCRdb's copy has only in-frame clones and leaves some out. The V and J calls and the clone size are those of that table, but D and trimming were determined from the DNA. The data hold under 300,000 clones, with around 81% observed a single time. Germline V CDR1 and CDR2: SEHNR, FQNEAQ (reference sequence). Losses at the gene ends were 5 bases for V and 6 bases for J; bases not matched to a gene: 7. The CDR3 is 14 residues long. This clone has only a few counts. J is TRBJ2-7 and V is TRBV7-9, with TRBD1 matching 10 bases. The origin of this receptor is a woman aged 60-70 years with active or convalescent COVID-19. Sequencing used peripheral blood. The CDR3 loop reads CASSPSGQGTEQYF. CDR3 sequence (DNA): TGTGCCAGCAGCCCCTCGGGACAGGGGACCGAGCAGTACTTC.